Below are 9 T cell receptor beta chains sequenced from a single sample in a study of blood T cell repertoires in COVID-19 (dated by TCRdb to 2018 to 2021). Library preparation employed the immunoSEQ multiplex PCR assay. Not all clones reach the TCRdb copy of this immuneACCESS table, which keeps in-frame sequences only. Checked studies attribute under half of the gap to unresolved V genes and leave the rest unexplained. Counted in this sample were about 250,000 clones; roughly 88% of them appeared once. The ten largest clones add up to over 1.2% of the sample. The material sequenced was peripheral blood. These receptors were collected from an elderly man with acute or convalescent COVID-19.

CDR3 loop: CASSLTGGLVRTDTQYF. The DNA for the CDR3 is TGTGCCAGCAGTTTGACCGGTGGACTAGTCCGCACAGATACGCAGTATTTT. This chain joins TRBV28 and TRBJ2-3, with 7 nucleotides matching TRBD2. The J segment lost 1 base and the V segment lost 3 bases, leaving 10 bases of the junction unmatched. CDR3 length: 17 amino acids. Germline V gene sequence: CDR1 MDHEN, CDR2 SYDVKM.

J is TRBJ2-1 and V is TRBV28, with D uncertain. The CDR3 sequence is 13 residues long. V was pared by 4 bases and J by 4 bases, with 8 bases between. CDR1 MDHEN and CDR2 SYDVKM come from the germline V gene. CDR3 nucleotides: TGTGCCAGCAGTTACTTCGTTTACAATGAGCAGTTCTTC. Translating gives CASSYFVYNEQFF.

The rearrangement uses TRBV5-4 and TRBJ2-3, with D unresolved. The CDR3 totals 14 residues. Germline CDR1 and CDR2: SGHNT and YYREEE (reference sequence). With 4 bases removed from V and 1 base from J, the gap between germline ends came to 10 bases. CDR3 in DNA: TGTGCCAGCAGCCGGCGGCAAGGCACAGATACGCAGTATTTT. The encoded protein is CASSRRQGTDTQYF.

This chain connects TRBV18 to TRBJ2-3; 7 nucleotides align to TRBD1. There are 16 residues in the CDR3. Trimming took 6 bases from V and 0 from J; bases not matched to a gene: 9. CDR1 is KGHSH, CDR2 LQKENI, per germline. CDR3 nucleotides: TGTGCCAGCTCTCCGGGACAGAGCTTAAGCACAGATACGCAGTATTTT. Translation: CASSPGQSLSTDTQYF.

V usage is TRBV6-2 or TRBV6-3 and J usage is TRBJ2-7; 8 bases match TRBD1. The CDR3 extends over 14 amino acids. V lost 2 bases and J lost 6; bases outside the gene matches: 6. The germline CDR1 and CDR2 sequences are MNHEY and SVGEGT. The CDR3 spells CASSYRQGATEQYF. The CDR3 DNA sequence: TGTGCCAGCAGTTACAGGCAGGGGGCGACCGAGCAGTACTTC.

The chain couples TRBV7-9 to TRBJ2-7; a possible D gene is TRBD1 (5 bases). The CDR3 runs to 16 residues. The V end was cut by 1 base, the J end by 2 bases, with 15 bases between. Germline V gives CDR1 SEHNR, CDR2 FQNEAQ (reference sequence). As DNA, the CDR3 is TGTGCCAGCAGCTTAGTAGCCAGGGAAATAACCTACGAGCAGTACTTC. Its protein product is CASSLVAREITYEQYF.

The rearrangement joins TRBV29-1 to TRBJ2-2, with D unresolved. V gave up 4 bases and J gave up 1 base, with 7 bases separating them. CDR1 is SQVTM and CDR2 is ANQGSEA in the germline V gene. This CDR3 contains 13 residues. As DNA, the CDR3 is TGCAGCGTTGGAGGCAAGAACACCGGGGAGCTGTTTTTT. Protein: CSVGGKNTGELFF.

The sample holds one count of this clone. The chain recombines TRBV7-6 with TRBJ2-2, with D perhaps matching TRBD2 (6 bases). The germline CDR1 and CDR2 sequences are SGHVS and FNYEAQ. The CDR3 contains 15 residues. V was trimmed by 5 bases and J by 4 bases, leaving 14 bases between them. CDR3 in DNA: TGTGCCAGCAGCCCCAATAGCGGACTCACCGGGGAGCTGTTTTTT. Translated: CASSPNSGLTGELFF.

The chain is built from TRBV14 and TRBJ2-5; tentatively, D is TRBD2 (5 bases). Trimming removed 4 bases from V and 5 bases from J, with 11 bases in between. Germline-derived CDR1 and CDR2 are SGHDN and FVKESK. The CDR3 extends over 13 amino acids. The CDR3 loop reads CASSPRLWETQYF. The DNA for the CDR3 is TGTGCCAGCAGCCCGCGACTATGGGAGACCCAGTACTTC.